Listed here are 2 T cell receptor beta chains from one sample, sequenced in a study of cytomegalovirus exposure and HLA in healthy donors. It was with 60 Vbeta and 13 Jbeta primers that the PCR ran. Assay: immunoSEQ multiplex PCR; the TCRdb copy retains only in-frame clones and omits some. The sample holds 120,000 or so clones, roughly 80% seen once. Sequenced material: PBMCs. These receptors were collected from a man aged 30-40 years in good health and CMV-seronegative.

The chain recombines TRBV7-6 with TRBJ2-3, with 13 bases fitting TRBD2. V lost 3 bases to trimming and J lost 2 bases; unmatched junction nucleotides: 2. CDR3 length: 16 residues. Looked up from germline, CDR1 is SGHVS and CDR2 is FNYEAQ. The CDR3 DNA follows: TGTGCCAGCAGCTTGACTAGCGGGGGGCTCACAGATACGCAGTATTTT. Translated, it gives CASSLTSGGLTDTQYF.

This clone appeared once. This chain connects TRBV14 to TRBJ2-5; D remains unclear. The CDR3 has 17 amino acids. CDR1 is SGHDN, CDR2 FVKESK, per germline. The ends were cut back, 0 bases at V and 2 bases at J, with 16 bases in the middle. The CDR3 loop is CASSQEPTQSPQETQYF. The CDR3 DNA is TGTGCCAGCAGCCAAGAGCCCACACAGAGCCCACAAGAGACCCAGTACTTC. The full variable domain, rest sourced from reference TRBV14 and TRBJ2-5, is EAGVTQFPSHSVIEKGQTVTLRCDPISGHDNLYWYRRVMGKEIKFLLHFVKESKQDESGMPNNRFLAERTGGTYSTLKVQPAELEDSGVYFCASSQEPTQSPQETQYFGPGTRLLVL.